This TCR beta chain was observed in a study of human T cells and chemical hapten exposure. Broader study findings: Following DPC sensitization, TCRs present above 1 in 1000 frequency showed no change. Compared to controls, expanded TCRs made significantly more large clusters of similar CDR3s.

Time point meaning: patch test 2, 6 weeks after DPC sensitization. Indicated treatment: therapeutic diphenylcyclopropenone sensitization with weekly scalp DPC. Blood draws came before every patch-test application. The library labeled individual cDNA molecules by adding unique molecular identifiers to them. TCRdb reprocessed the RACE reads with MiXCR, giving one entry per CDR3 protein. The sample yields tens of thousands of distinct CDR3 sequences, about a tenth seen once. The germline CDR1 and CDR2 sequences are LGHNA and YNFKEQ. The CDR3 is 14 residues long. The ends were cut back, 3 bases at V and 0 bases at J, with 8 bases in the middle. As concerns this clonotype: Its target is not known. With a much larger clone just one base away, this may be a read error.

The chain employs TRBV4-2 and TRBJ1-2; D unresolved. The sequence came from a woman in her 30s with alopecia areata. Some clones in this sample may be carry-over from other donors' samples. The sequencing used whole blood, collected in connection with sensitization to the hapten diphenylcyclopropenone (DPC). The CDR3 region is CASSHELSNYGYTF. The CDR3 nucleotides are TGTGCCAGCAGCCATGAGTTGTCTAACTATGGCTACACCTTC.